Sequencing of this T cell receptor (beta chain) was carried out in a study of blood T cell repertoires in COVID-19. Study-wide context: COVID-19 samples, acute and convalescent, were from the United States, Italy and Spain.

CDR3 length: 12 residues. J was trimmed by 6 bases and V by 6 bases; bases with no gene match: 4. Germline V gene lookup returns CDR1 SGHTA and CDR2 FQGNSA. Per the authors' pipeline: Scientists estimated how many nucleated cells there were by amplifying reference gene primers. The repertoire was sequenced with immunoSEQ multiplex PCR; TCRdb's copy has only in-frame clones and lacks some. That table gives V, J and clone size, and the DNA gave D and trimming. The data contain around 240,000 clones, 75% to 85% of them singletons. The clonotype was recovered from a woman aged 50 to 60 with acute or convalescent COVID-19. Input material: peripheral blood. V is TRBV7-2 and J is TRBJ1-2, with 7 bases matching TRBD1. Here the CDR3 reads CASSATGDGYTF. The CDR3 DNA reads TGTGCCAGCAGTGCCACAGGGGATGGCTACACCTTC.